Listed below are T cell receptor beta chains from one sample, sequenced in a study of blood T cell repertoires in COVID-19. The repertoire was sequenced with immunoSEQ multiplex PCR; TCRdb's copy has only in-frame clones and lacks some. The sample carries 100,000 or so clones, roughly 86% recorded once. Sequenced input: peripheral blood. The receptors come from a woman aged 30 to 39 with acute or convalescent COVID-19. CDR3s include the opening cysteine and the closing phenylalanine or tryptophan. The D gene is left open where the match is weak.

v_gene	d_gene	j_gene	len	CDR3aa
TRBV15	TRBD1	TRBJ1-2	16	CATSRDQDRGGIGYTF
TRBV30	.	TRBJ2-1	15	CAWSVSRGAFNEQFF
TRBV6-5	.	TRBJ1-1	11	CASSSGSEAFF
TRBV5-6	TRBD1	TRBJ1-4	14	CASSYRGANEKLFF
TRBV24-1	.	TRBJ1-4	14	CATPPPGLRLKLFF
TRBV27	TRBD1	TRBJ2-3	14	CASSLGRGLDTQYF
TRBV4-2	TRBD2	TRBJ2-3	17	CASSPRLIAGGIDTQYF
TRBV6-1	.	TRBJ1-1	14	CASSEAGAAIEAFF
TRBV20-1	.	TRBJ1-4	11	CRMEANEKLFF
TRBV18	.	TRBJ1-5	14	CASSTISDSQPQHF
TRBV4-1	TRBD1	TRBJ1-2	16	CASSQQDRRSDYGYTF
TRBV5-1	.	TRBJ2-7	15	CASSSGLIPSYEQYF
TRBV2	TRBD2	TRBJ2-7	14	CASTTGGGSYEQYF
TRBV4-1	.	TRBJ2-6	19	CASSLSWGGGLSGANVLTF
TRBV7-9	.	TRBJ2-6	14	CASSPGVGANVLTF